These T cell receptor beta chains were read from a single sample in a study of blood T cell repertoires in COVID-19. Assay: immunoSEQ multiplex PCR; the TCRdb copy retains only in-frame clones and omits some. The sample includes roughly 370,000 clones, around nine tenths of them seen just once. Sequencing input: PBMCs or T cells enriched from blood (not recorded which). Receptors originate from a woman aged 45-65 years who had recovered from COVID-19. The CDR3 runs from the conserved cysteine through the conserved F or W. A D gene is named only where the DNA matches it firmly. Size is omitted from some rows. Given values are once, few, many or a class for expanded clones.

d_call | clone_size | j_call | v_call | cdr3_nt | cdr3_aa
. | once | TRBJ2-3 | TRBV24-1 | TGTGCCACCAGTGATCAAGCCCGGGATACGCAGTATTTT | CATSDQARDTQYF
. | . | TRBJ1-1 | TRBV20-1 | TGCAGTGCTTTTTTAAACACTGAAGCTTTCTTT | CSAFLNTEAFF
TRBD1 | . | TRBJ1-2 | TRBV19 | TGTGCCAGTAGTTTTCCCCATCCAACCGGGACAGTTAACTATGGCTACACCTTC | CASSFPHPTGTVNYGYTF
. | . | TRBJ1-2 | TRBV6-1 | TGTGCCAGCAGTGAAGCGTGGACGGGAGCTTACTATGGCTACACCTTC | CASSEAWTGAYYGYTF
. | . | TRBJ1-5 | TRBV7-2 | TGTGCCAGCAGCGAGGGCTATAGCAATCAGCCCCAGCATTTT | CASSEGYSNQPQHF
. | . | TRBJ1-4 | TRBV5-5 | TGTGCCAGCTCACCCTTGACAGGAGGAGGAGAAAAACTGTTTTTT | CASSPLTGGGEKLFF
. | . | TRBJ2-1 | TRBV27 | TGTGCCAGCAGTTTCGGGATAGCGGCAAACAATGAGCAGTTCTTC | CASSFGIAANNEQFF
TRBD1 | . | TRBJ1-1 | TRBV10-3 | TGTGCCATCAGTGATTCCGGGACAGGGGCGAGGAACACTGAAGCTTTCTTT | CAISDSGTGARNTEAFF
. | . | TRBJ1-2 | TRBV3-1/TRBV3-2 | TGTGCCAGCAGCCCGCGAGAAGACTATGGCTACACCTTC | CASSPREDYGYTF
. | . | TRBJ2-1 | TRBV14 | TGTGCCAGCAGCCGAATCTGGAGCTCCTACAATGAGCAGTTCTTC | CASSRIWSSYNEQFF
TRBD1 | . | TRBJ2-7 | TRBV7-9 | TGTGCCAGCAGCTTAAGATTTGGGACAGGGATGGACGAGCAGTACTTC | CASSLRFGTGMDEQYF
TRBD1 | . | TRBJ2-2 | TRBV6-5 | TGTGCCAGCTTGGACAGGGCAGTCGCCGGGGAGCTGTTTTTT | CASLDRAVAGELFF
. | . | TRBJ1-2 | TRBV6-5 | TGTGCCAGCAGGGCGACAGTCGCTTCCCGCTATGGCTACACCTTC | CASRATVASRYGYTF
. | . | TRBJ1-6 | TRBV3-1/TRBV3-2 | TGTGCCAGCAGCCAGAAGGGGGATAATTCACCCCTCCACTTT | CASSQKGDNSPLHF
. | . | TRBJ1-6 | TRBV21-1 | TGTGCCAGCAGCAACCAAAGGACAGGAGAGAGTAATTCACCCCTCCACTTT | CASSNQRTGESNSPLHF
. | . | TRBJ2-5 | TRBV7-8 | TGTGCCAGCAGCTCGAGGGCACCATACAACCTACGGGAGACCCAGTACTTC | CASSSRAPYNLRETQYF
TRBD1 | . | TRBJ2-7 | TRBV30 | TGTGCCTGGAGTAGCCGGGACAGGGAGTCCTACGAGCAGTACTTC | CAWSSRDRESYEQYF
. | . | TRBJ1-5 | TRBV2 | TGTGCCAGCGAAGGGGATAGTCAGCCCCAGCATTTT | CASEGDSQPQHF
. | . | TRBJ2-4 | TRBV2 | TGTGCCAGCAGTGGTAGCAAAAACATTCAGTACTTC | CASSGSKNIQYF
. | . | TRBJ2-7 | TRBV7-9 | TGTGCCAGCAGCCCCCAGGGAGGTACCCCCTCCTACGAGCAGTACTTC | CASSPQGGTPSYEQYF
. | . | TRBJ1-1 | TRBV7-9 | TGTGCCAGCAGCCCCCCCAGGGTTACTGAAGCTTTCTTT | CASSPPRVTEAFF
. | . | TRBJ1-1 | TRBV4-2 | TGTGCCAGCAGCCTGGGAGGCAATGAAGCTTTCTTT | CASSLGGNEAFF
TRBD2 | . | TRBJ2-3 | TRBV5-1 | TGCGCCAGCAGCTTGGGTGCTAGCGGGGGGGTCACAGATACGCAGTATTTT | CASSLGASGGVTDTQYF
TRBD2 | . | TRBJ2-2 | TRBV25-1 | TGTGCCAGCAGAGCGGGGGGGCTTGGCGGGGAGCTGTTTTTT | CASRAGGLGGELFF
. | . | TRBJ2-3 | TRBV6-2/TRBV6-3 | TGTGCCAGCAGTTCTAGCACAGATACGCAGTATTTT | CASSSSTDTQYF
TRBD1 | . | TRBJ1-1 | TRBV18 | TGTGCCAGCTCACCTTGGACAGGGGAGGGCACTGAAGCTTTCTTT | CASSPWTGEGTEAFF
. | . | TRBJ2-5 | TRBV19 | TGTGCCAGTGCGCTAGCGAAACAAGAGACCCAGTACTTC | CASALAKQETQYF
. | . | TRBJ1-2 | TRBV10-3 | TGTGCCATCAGTGGCGAAAGCGGAGGCTACACCTTC | CAISGESGGYTF
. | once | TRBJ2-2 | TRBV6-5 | TGTGCCAGCAGCCCGAGGGCGACGAACACCGGGGAGCTGTTTTTT | CASSPRATNTGELFF
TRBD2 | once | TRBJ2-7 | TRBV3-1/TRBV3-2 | TGTGCCAGCAGCCGGGAGGGACCCTACGAGCAGTACTTC | CASSREGPYEQYF
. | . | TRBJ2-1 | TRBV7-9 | TGTGCCAGCAGCATTGGGGCCCGTGAGCAGTTCTTC | CASSIGAREQFF
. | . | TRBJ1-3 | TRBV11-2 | TGTGCCAGCAGCTTAGGGCGGGGGTCCGGGGGAAACACCATATATTTT | CASSLGRGSGGNTIYF
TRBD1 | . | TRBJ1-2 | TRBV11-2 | TGTGCCAGCAGCTTAGGGACAGGCGATAGCTACACCTTC | CASSLGTGDSYTF
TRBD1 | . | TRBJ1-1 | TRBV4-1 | TGCGCCAGCAGCCAAAACACAGGGGGATTTGAAGCTTTCTTT | CASSQNTGGFEAFF
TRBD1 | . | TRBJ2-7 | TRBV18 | TGTGCCAGCTCACCACCGGGACAGGGACGCTACGAGCAGTACTTC | CASSPPGQGRYEQYF
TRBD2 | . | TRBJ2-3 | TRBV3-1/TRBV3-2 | TGTGCCAGCAGCCAAGATACGGTAGCCGGGGGGGCCACAGATACGCAGTATTTT | CASSQDTVAGGATDTQYF
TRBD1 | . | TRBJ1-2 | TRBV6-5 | TGTGCCAGCAGTCTATACGGACAGGGATCTGGCTACACCTTC | CASSLYGQGSGYTF
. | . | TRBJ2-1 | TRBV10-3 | TGTGCCATCAGCACTGGGGAGAATGAGCAGTTCTTC | CAISTGENEQFF
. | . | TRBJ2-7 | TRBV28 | TGTGCCAGCAGTCCCGCCATGGCCTCCTACGAGCAGTACTTC | CASSPAMASYEQYF
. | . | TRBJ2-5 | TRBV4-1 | TGCGCCAGCAGCCAAGCGTGGTCGAGGGAGGGGGGGACCCAGTACTTC | CASSQAWSREGGTQYF